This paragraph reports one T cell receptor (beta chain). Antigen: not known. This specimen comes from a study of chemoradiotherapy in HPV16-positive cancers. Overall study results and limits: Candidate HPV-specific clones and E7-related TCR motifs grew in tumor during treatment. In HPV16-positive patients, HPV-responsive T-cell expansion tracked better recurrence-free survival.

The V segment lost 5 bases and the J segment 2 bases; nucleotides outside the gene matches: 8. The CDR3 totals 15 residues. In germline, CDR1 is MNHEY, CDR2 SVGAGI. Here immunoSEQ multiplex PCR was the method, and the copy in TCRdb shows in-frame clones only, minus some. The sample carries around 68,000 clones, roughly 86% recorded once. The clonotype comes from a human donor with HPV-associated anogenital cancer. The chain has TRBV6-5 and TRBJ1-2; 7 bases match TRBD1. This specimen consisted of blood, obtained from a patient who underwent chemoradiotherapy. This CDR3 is CASSKQGYRNYGYTF. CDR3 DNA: TGTGCCAGCAGTAAACAGGGGTATAGGAACTATGGCTACACCTTC.